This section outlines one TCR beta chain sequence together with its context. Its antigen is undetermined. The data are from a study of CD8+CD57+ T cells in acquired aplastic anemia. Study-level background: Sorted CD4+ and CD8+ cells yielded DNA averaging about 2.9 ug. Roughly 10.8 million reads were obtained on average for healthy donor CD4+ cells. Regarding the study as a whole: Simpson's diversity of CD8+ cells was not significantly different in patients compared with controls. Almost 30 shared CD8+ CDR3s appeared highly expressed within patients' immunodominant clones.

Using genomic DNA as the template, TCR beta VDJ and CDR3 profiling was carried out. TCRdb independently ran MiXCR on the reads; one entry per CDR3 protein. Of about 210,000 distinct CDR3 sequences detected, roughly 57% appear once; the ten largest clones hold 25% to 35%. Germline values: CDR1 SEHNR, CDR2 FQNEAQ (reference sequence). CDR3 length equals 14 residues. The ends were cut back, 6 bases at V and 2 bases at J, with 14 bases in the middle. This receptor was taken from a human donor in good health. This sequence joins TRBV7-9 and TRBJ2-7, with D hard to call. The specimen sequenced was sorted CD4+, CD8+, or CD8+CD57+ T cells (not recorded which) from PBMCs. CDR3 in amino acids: CASSEGFLTYEQYF. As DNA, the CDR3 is TGTGCCAGCAGTGAAGGCTTCCTCACCTACGAGCAGTACTTC.